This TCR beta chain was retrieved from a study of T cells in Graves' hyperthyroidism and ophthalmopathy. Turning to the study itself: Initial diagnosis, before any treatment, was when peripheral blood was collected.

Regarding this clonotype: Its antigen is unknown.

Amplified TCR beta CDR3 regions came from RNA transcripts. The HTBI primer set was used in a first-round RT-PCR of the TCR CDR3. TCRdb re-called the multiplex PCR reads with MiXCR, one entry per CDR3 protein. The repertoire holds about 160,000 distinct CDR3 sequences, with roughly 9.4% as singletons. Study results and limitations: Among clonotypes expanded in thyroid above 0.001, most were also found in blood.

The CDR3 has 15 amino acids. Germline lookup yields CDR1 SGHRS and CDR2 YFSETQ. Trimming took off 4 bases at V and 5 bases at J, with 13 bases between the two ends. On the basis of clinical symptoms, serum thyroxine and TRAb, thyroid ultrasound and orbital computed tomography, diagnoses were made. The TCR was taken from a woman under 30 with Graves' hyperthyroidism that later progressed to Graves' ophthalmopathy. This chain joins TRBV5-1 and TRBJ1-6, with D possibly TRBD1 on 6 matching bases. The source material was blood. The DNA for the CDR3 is TGCGCCAGCAGCCACAGGACAGATGATAATTCACCCCTCCACTTT. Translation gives CASSHRTDDNSPLHF.